This T cell receptor (beta chain) derives from a study of shared clonotypes between healthy human individuals. Healthy adults negative for HIV, lacking recent acute infections or vaccinations, served as donors. The trim removed 1 base at V and 0 bases at J, leaving 2 bases unmatched. This CDR3 has 16 amino acids. Germline V gene data show CDR1 as SGHNT and CDR2 as YYREEE (reference sequence). The authors split each subset's genomic DNA evenly across several immunoSEQ plates. When replicate PCRs were run on sorted subsets, they used 150 to 250 ng DNA, about 30,000 T cell genomes. TCRdb's table, derived via immunoSEQ multiplex PCR, lists solely in-frame clones and lacks some. Counted here are over a million clones, roughly 96% occurring once; the ten biggest clones make up 1.2%.

The chain is built from TRBV5-4 and TRBJ2-1; 9 bases match TRBD2. Sequencing was carried out using naive CD4+ T cells sorted from blood. Stated subset: CD45RA+ positively selected. This TCR derives from a man aged 25-40 years in good health. Here the CDR3 reads CASSLKAGGSYNEQFF. The CDR3 coding sequence is TGTGCCAGCAGCTTGAAAGCGGGGGGCTCCTACAATGAGCAGTTCTTC.